This is a list of T cell receptor beta chains from one sample in a study of OX40 agonist ivuxolimab in advanced cancers. TCRdb's copy holds only in-frame clones and misses some; the assay was immunoSEQ multiplex PCR. The repertoire includes under 85,000 clones, about 88% of them detected once, and 2.5% to 3% sits in the top ten. The sample consisted of CD4+ or CD8+ T cells sorted from blood, taken in a trial of the OX40 agonist ivuxolimab. The source is an adult with an advanced solid tumor such as melanoma, head and neck, liver or kidney cancer. The CDR3 runs from the conserved cysteine through the conserved F or W. Each record gives: J gene, V gene, CDR3 protein.

j_gene: TRBJ1-3; v_gene: TRBV2; CDR3aa: CASSASYRGTSGNTIYF
j_gene: TRBJ2-2; v_gene: TRBV2; CDR3aa: CASTGPGQNARLGVLFF
j_gene: TRBJ2-3; v_gene: TRBV4-1; CDR3aa: CASSQVGRGGADTQYF
j_gene: TRBJ2-5; v_gene: TRBV30; CDR3aa: CAWGTSGAETQYF
j_gene: TRBJ1-2; v_gene: TRBV27; CDR3aa: CASSLNSGFYGYTF
j_gene: TRBJ1-4; v_gene: TRBV28; CDR3aa: CASSSPQGANEKLFF
j_gene: TRBJ1-3; v_gene: TRBV28; CDR3aa: CASSSVGIFSGNTIYF
j_gene: TRBJ2-3; v_gene: TRBV5-1; CDR3aa: CASRQIGSSTDTQYF
j_gene: TRBJ1-2; v_gene: TRBV5-5; CDR3aa: CASSTVPPPSNYGYTF
j_gene: TRBJ1-3; v_gene: TRBV28; CDR3aa: CASTTGTTSSGNTIYF
j_gene: TRBJ2-2; v_gene: TRBV9; CDR3aa: CASSGTTTLSGELFF
j_gene: TRBJ2-6; v_gene: TRBV19; CDR3aa: CASKRGAGSGANVLTF
j_gene: TRBJ1-4; v_gene: TRBV7-2; CDR3aa: CASSLLRGYTTNEKLFF
j_gene: TRBJ2-5; v_gene: TRBV7-6; CDR3aa: CASSLALETQYF
j_gene: TRBJ1-5; v_gene: TRBV7-6; CDR3aa: CASSLRVNQPQHF
j_gene: TRBJ2-3; v_gene: TRBV10-2; CDR3aa: CASSDYPTSGYTDTQYF
j_gene: TRBJ1-2; v_gene: TRBV6-5; CDR3aa: CASSPGSYGYTF
j_gene: TRBJ1-2; v_gene: TRBV10-3; CDR3aa: CAISASTGNDYGYTF
j_gene: TRBJ1-1; v_gene: TRBV5-1; CDR3aa: CASSLVEGGNTEAFF
j_gene: TRBJ1-1; v_gene: TRBV7-9; CDR3aa: CASSSQGVGNTEAFF
j_gene: TRBJ2-7; v_gene: TRBV27; CDR3aa: CASSLRGRTGFYEQYF
j_gene: TRBJ2-5; v_gene: TRBV15; CDR3aa: CATSRAFKTQYF
j_gene: TRBJ1-1; v_gene: TRBV5-6; CDR3aa: CASSLGNENTEAFF
j_gene: TRBJ1-4; v_gene: TRBV7-9; CDR3aa: CASSLDPVRLELFF
j_gene: TRBJ2-5; v_gene: TRBV20-1; CDR3aa: CSAQPGETQYF
j_gene: TRBJ1-5; v_gene: TRBV12-5; CDR3aa: CASALGGQPQHF
j_gene: TRBJ2-7; v_gene: TRBV5-6; CDR3aa: CASSRKQGLYEQYF
j_gene: TRBJ2-5; v_gene: TRBV7-3; CDR3aa: CASSPNTGGGQETQYF
j_gene: TRBJ1-5; v_gene: TRBV18; CDR3aa: CASSPGQDQPQHF
j_gene: TRBJ2-2; v_gene: TRBV27; CDR3aa: CASSLSGGSHTGELFF
j_gene: TRBJ1-5; v_gene: TRBV6-6; CDR3aa: CASSYSNRIDNQPQHF
j_gene: TRBJ1-2; v_gene: TRBV28; CDR3aa: CASSFPVGTNYGYTF
j_gene: TRBJ2-4; v_gene: TRBV2; CDR3aa: CASTMRGYLANIQYF
j_gene: TRBJ1-1; v_gene: TRBV6-1; CDR3aa: CASIQQLNTEAFF
j_gene: TRBJ2-7; v_gene: TRBV5-6; CDR3aa: CASSTPGQGLREQYF
j_gene: TRBJ2-6; v_gene: TRBV14; CDR3aa: CASRPDSGPSGANVLTF
j_gene: TRBJ1-5; v_gene: TRBV2; CDR3aa: CASSGGRAPGPQHF
j_gene: TRBJ2-6; v_gene: TRBV12-5; CDR3aa: CASGLAYISSGANVLTF
j_gene: TRBJ2-5; v_gene: TRBV5-4; CDR3aa: CASSPGVTPEETQYF
j_gene: TRBJ2-5; v_gene: TRBV6-8; CDR3aa: CASSYEGEQYF
j_gene: TRBJ2-1; v_gene: TRBV20-1; CDR3aa: CSAGDAAEQFF
j_gene: TRBJ1-5; v_gene: TRBV7-9; CDR3aa: CASSFEAQPQHF
j_gene: TRBJ1-5; v_gene: TRBV5-8; CDR3aa: CASSLRGGYQPQHF
j_gene: TRBJ2-3; v_gene: TRBV29-1; CDR3aa: CSVNGGGASGTDTQYF
j_gene: TRBJ1-2; v_gene: TRBV5-8; CDR3aa: CASSLGASSNMGYTF
j_gene: TRBJ1-6; v_gene: TRBV7-2; CDR3aa: CASSLEGASSPLHF
j_gene: TRBJ2-1; v_gene: TRBV21-1; CDR3aa: CASSNKLADEQFF
j_gene: TRBJ2-1; v_gene: TRBV7-3; CDR3aa: CASSLNAGNEQFF
j_gene: TRBJ2-7; v_gene: TRBV9; CDR3aa: CASSVGQRSYEQYF
j_gene: TRBJ2-2; v_gene: TRBV19; CDR3aa: CASTGPGDSRSNAGELFF
j_gene: TRBJ1-2; v_gene: TRBV4-3; CDR3aa: CASSPAGEGGYTF
j_gene: TRBJ2-1; v_gene: TRBV7-2; CDR3aa: CASSPSGTGDYNEQFF
j_gene: TRBJ1-6; v_gene: TRBV9; CDR3aa: CASKGAGGLNSPLHF
j_gene: TRBJ1-4; v_gene: TRBV6-6; CDR3aa: CASSYGEATNEKLFF
j_gene: TRBJ2-3; v_gene: TRBV5-6; CDR3aa: CASSFQGSQYF
j_gene: TRBJ1-1; v_gene: TRBV19; CDR3aa: CASRGRNEAFF
j_gene: TRBJ1-2; v_gene: TRBV6-1; CDR3aa: CASSENRGYGYTF
j_gene: TRBJ2-2; v_gene: TRBV5-6; CDR3aa: CASSLRSPSNTGELFF
j_gene: TRBJ1-6; v_gene: TRBV5-6; CDR3aa: CASSLEGNNSPLHF
j_gene: TRBJ1-2; v_gene: TRBV7-2; CDR3aa: CASSLADEGLGYTF